This TCR beta chain came from a study of blood T cell repertoires in COVID-19. Across the whole study: From T cells, B-cell-depleted T cells, or PBMCs came the material, which was cDNA or gDNA.

Germline-derived CDR1 and CDR2 are SQVTM and ANQGSEA. V dropped 5 bases and J dropped 8; count of bases not matched to a gene: 15. The CDR3 contains 15 residues. Authors' data handling: Estimation of nucleated cell counts was performed using reference gene primer amplification. Data came from immunoSEQ multiplex PCR; TCRdb stores just in-frame clones and leaves some out. V and J calls and clone size are as listed in that table; D and trimming were resolved from the DNA. This table has fewer than 700,000 clones, roughly 89% appearing once. This clone occurred once. The receptor was derived from a woman aged 50 to 60 with COVID-19, enrolled during active disease. The sequenced material came from peripheral blood. This rearrangement joins TRBV29-1 to TRBJ1-1; TRBD1 matches 9 bases. CDR3 in amino acids: CSVLVPDRGPMEAFF. The CDR3, as DNA: TGCAGCGTTTTAGTACCGGACAGGGGCCCCATGGAAGCTTTCTTT.